The rows below give T cell receptor beta chains drawn from one sample of a study of siplizumab effects on memory and regulatory T cells. The data were produced by immunoSEQ multiplex PCR, yet TCRdb's version contains in-frame clones alone and is incomplete. The data show approximately 60,000 clones, roughly 78% seen once. Input material: memory CD4+ T cells sorted from blood. These receptors originate from a human donor in good health. Each CDR3 is given with its conserved first and last residue. D genes are given only for firm matches. For some rows the clone size is stated as once, few or many, or as a class when expanded; others skip it.

size,length,J,D,V,DNA,CDR3
few,15,TRBJ2-7,-,TRBV4-1,TGCGCCAGCAGCCAAGATCGGGGGATTTTCGTCGAGCAGTACTTC,CASSQDRGIFVEQYF
-,14,TRBJ2-1,-,TRBV18,TGTGCCAGCTCATCTAGCCAAACAGAGATTGAGCAGTTCTTC,CASSSSQTEIEQFF
-,14,TRBJ2-5,-,TRBV7-2,TGTGCCAGCAGCTTAGGCCGCGCCGGAGAGACCCAGTACTTC,CASSLGRAGETQYF
-,15,TRBJ2-1,TRBD1,TRBV30,TGTGCCTGGAGTGGGGGACAGGGTTCCTACAATGAGCAGTTCTTC,CAWSGGQGSYNEQFF
-,16,TRBJ2-5,TRBD2,TRBV27,TGTGCCAGCAGTTTATATGGCGGGGGGGCCGGGGAGACCCAGTACTTC,CASSLYGGGAGETQYF
-,14,TRBJ1-1,-,TRBV11-2,TGTGCCAGCAGCTTAGTACAGGGAAACACTGAAGCTTTCTTT,CASSLVQGNTEAFF
-,17,TRBJ2-2,TRBD2,TRBV14,TGTGCCAGCAGCCAACTCGGGAGGGGGTCGAACACCGGGGAGCTGTTTTTT,CASSQLGRGSNTGELFF
few,15,TRBJ1-1,TRBD1,TRBV6-5,TGTGCCAGCAGAAAGTCACAGGGGTCGTACACTGAAGCTTTCTTT,CASRKSQGSYTEAFF
-,14,TRBJ1-4,TRBD1,TRBV5-1,TGCGCCAGCACTACGACAGGGGGTCGGGAAAAACTGTTTTTT,CASTTTGGREKLFF
-,18,TRBJ2-6,-,TRBV7-8,TGTGCCAGCAGCTTAGCTGCCAGGGCCGGCACGGGGGCCAACGTCCTGACTTTC,CASSLAARAGTGANVLTF
few,13,TRBJ2-7,TRBD1,TRBV5-1,TGCGCCAGCGGAGTGACAGGGGTCTACGAGCAGTACTTC,CASGVTGVYEQYF
-,15,TRBJ2-3,TRBD1,TRBV28,TGTGCCAGCAGTTCCCAGGGGGCTGGAGCAGATACGCAGTATTTT,CASSSQGAGADTQYF
-,10,TRBJ1-3,-,TRBV9,TGTGCCAGCAGCGGACAGACCATATATTTT,CASSGQTIYF
-,15,TRBJ2-7,TRBD1,TRBV6-6,TGTGCCAGCAGTCCGGACGGACAGGGACCGACCGAGCAGTACTTC,CASSPDGQGPTEQYF
-,15,TRBJ2-7,TRBD2,TRBV12-5,TGTGCTAGTGGGTTATCAGCGGGGGGGCCTTACGAGCAGTACTTC,CASGLSAGGPYEQYF
-,12,TRBJ2-5,-,TRBV19,TGTGCCAGTAGTCGGCTGCAAGAGACCCAGTACTTC,CASSRLQETQYF
-,15,TRBJ2-3,-,TRBV11-3,TGTGCCAGCAGCCGGAACTTTGCGGGCACAGATACGCAGTATTTT,CASSRNFAGTDTQYF
few,16,TRBJ2-1,TRBD1,TRBV9,TGTGCCAGCAGTGACTTAACAGGACAGGGGCTGGGTGAGCAGTTCTTC,CASSDLTGQGLGEQFF
-,16,TRBJ2-3,-,TRBV27,TGTGCCAGCAGTTCGCGTAGCCTCACGCAAACAGATACGCAGTATTTT,CASSSRSLTQTDTQYF
-,15,TRBJ1-6,-,TRBV5-4,TGTGCCAGCAGCCCCAGACAGGAGAATAATTCACCCCTCCACTTT,CASSPRQENNSPLHF
few,16,TRBJ2-2,TRBD2,TRBV5-1,TGCGCCAGCAGCGCCTCGAGCGGGGGGGCCGGCGGGGAGCTGTTTTTT,CASSASSGGAGGELFF
-,15,TRBJ2-3,-,TRBV19,TGTGCCAGTAGTAAGTCAGGGTGGGGGACAGATACGCAGTATTTT,CASSKSGWGTDTQYF
-,14,TRBJ1-1,-,TRBV7-9,TGTGCCAGCAGCCTACCTCGGGGCCACGAAGAAGCTTTCTTT,CASSLPRGHEEAFF
-,14,TRBJ2-3,-,TRBV11-2,TGTGCCAGCAGCTTGGGTTTCAGCACAGATACGCAGTATTTT,CASSLGFSTDTQYF
-,15,TRBJ2-3,TRBD2,TRBV11-3,TGTGCCAGCAGTGCTAGCGGGGGGGACACAGATACGCAGTATTTT,CASSASGGDTDTQYF
-,16,TRBJ2-7,-,TRBV21-1,TGTGCCAGCACCTCAAACGAAGGGGGGTTTTCCTACGAGCAGTACTTC,CASTSNEGGFSYEQYF
-,14,TRBJ2-3,TRBD2,TRBV30,TGTGCCTGGAGCCCGGGACTAGCGGCAGATACGCAGTATTTT,CAWSPGLAADTQYF
-,14,TRBJ2-5,-,TRBV5-1,TGCGCCAGCAGCTTGCCGGTGGGTCGAGAGACCCAGTACTTC,CASSLPVGRETQYF
-,11,TRBJ1-2,TRBD1,TRBV6-1,TGTGCCAGCAGACGACAGGGTGGATACACCTTC,CASRRQGGYTF
-,15,TRBJ2-7,-,TRBV5-6,TGTGCCAGCAGCGGGAGAGGCGTGGGATCCTACGAGCAGTACTTC,CASSGRGVGSYEQYF
-,16,TRBJ2-6,-,TRBV7-2,TGTGCCAGCAGCTTAATTAGCACTATCGGGGCCAACGTCCTGACTTTC,CASSLISTIGANVLTF
once,15,TRBJ1-2,-,TRBV1,TGCACCAGCAGCCATATAATTACAGGTGTTAATGGCTACACCTTC,CTSSHIITGVNGYTF
-,17,TRBJ1-2,TRBD1,TRBV5-4,TGTGCCAGCAGCCCAGCGGGACAGAGGATGGAGCTGTATGGCTACACCTTC,CASSPAGQRMELYGYTF
-,14,TRBJ2-4,TRBD1,TRBV5-1,TGCGCCAGCAGCTTGTCCGGGACAGGCAACATTCAGTACTTC,CASSLSGTGNIQYF
-,14,TRBJ2-2,-,TRBV7-3,TGTGCCAGCAGCTTAAGCGGCCACACCGGGGAGCTGTTTTTT,CASSLSGHTGELFF
few,17,TRBJ1-5,-,TRBV7-5,TGTGTCAGAAGCTTAGGGGGCAGGGCTCATAGCAATCAGCCCCAGCATTTT,CVRSLGGRAHSNQPQHF
-,13,TRBJ1-1,-,TRBV2,TGTGCCAGCACGAGATCAAAGAACACTGAAGCTTTCTTT,CASTRSKNTEAFF
-,18,TRBJ1-2,TRBD1,TRBV19,TGTGCCAGTAAGAAGGGGGCGCTTATTCAGGGCCGGGGCTATGGCTACACCTTC,CASKKGALIQGRGYGYTF
-,13,TRBJ1-1,-,TRBV7-3,TGTGCCAGCAGCTTAACCCTGAACACTGAAGCTTTCTTT,CASSLTLNTEAFF
-,13,TRBJ2-2,-,TRBV10-3,TGTGCCATCAGTGAGTCCAACACCGGGGAGCTGTTTTTT,CAISESNTGELFF
-,12,TRBJ2-5,-,TRBV2,TGTGCCCTTAGGGGCCAAGGGGAGACCCAGTACTTC,CALRGQGETQYF